One and the same sample provided the 25 T cell receptor beta chains below, sequenced in a study of T cells in Graves' hyperthyroidism and ophthalmopathy. It was RNA transcripts that yielded the amplified TCR beta CDR3 regions. First-round RT-PCR targeting the TCR CDR3 was performed with the HTBI primer set. TCRdb used MiXCR to reprocess the multiplex PCR reads, holding one entry per CDR3 protein. This sample has roughly 660,000 distinct CDR3 sequences, with 15% to 20% found just once. Source material: blood. Source of these receptors: a man aged 45-65 years with Graves' hyperthyroidism.

This clonotype was counted many times. Its ends do not fully match the called genes, so a read error is possible. The gene calls are TRBV20-1 and TRBJ1-5, with D maybe TRBD1 (6 bases). Germline CDR1 is DFQATT and CDR2 is SNEGSKA (reference sequence). This CDR3 is built from 15 residues. The CDR3 DNA reads as TGCAGTGCTAGAAAGGAGACAGGAGGCAATCAGCCCCAGCACTTT. Residues: CSARKETGGNQPQHF.

The chain couples TRBV6-1 to TRBJ2-4; D not resolved. Germline V gives CDR1 MNHNS, CDR2 SASEGT. The CDR3 totals 15 residues. V lost 6 bases to trimming and J lost 1 base, with 13 bases between them. CDR3 in DNA: TGTGCCAGCAGCGTCTACTATGGGGCCAAAAACATTCAGTACTTC. This encodes CASSVYYGAKNIQYF.

This clonotype turned up a few times. The rearrangement uses TRBV25-1 and TRBJ2-1; 10 positions agree with TRBD2. In germline, CDR1 is MGHDK, CDR2 SYGVNS. This CDR3 has 17 amino acids. V shed 2 bases, J shed 10 bases, and the junction held 14 bases outside the gene matches. Here the CDR3 DNA reads TGTGCCAGCAGTGAACACAGTAAGCGGGAGGGCCGGGGAGAGCAGTTCTTC. Its protein product is CASSEHSKREGRGEQFF.

This clonotype occurred many times. The chain links TRBV27 to TRBJ1-1, with TRBD1 matching 8 bases. With 4 bases clipped from V and 2 bases from J, the junction kept 6 bases outside the gene matches. The CDR3 loop spans 15 amino acids. CDR1 and CDR2 from the germline V gene are MNHEY and SMNVEV (reference sequence). The CDR3 DNA follows: TGTGCCAGCAGTTGGGGAGACAGGGGCAACACTGAAGCTTTCTTT. This codes for CASSWGDRGNTEAFF.

As regards this clonotype: Just one base apart from a much larger clone, this may be a read error. Here the CDR3 DNA reads TGTGCCAGCTCACTCAGGGGTCGGGGGTACGGGCAGTACTTC. This sequence encodes CASSLRGRGYGQYF. The V gene is TRBV18, the J gene TRBJ2-7, with D possibly being TRBD1 or TRBD2 (6 bases each). CDR1 KGHSH and CDR2 LQKENI come from the germline V gene. CDR3 length: 14 amino acids.

This clonotype was recorded at least ten times. The rearrangement joins TRBV28 to TRBJ1-1; D gene unclear. The V end was cut by 5 bases, the J end by 5 bases, with 21 bases between. The CDR3 is 16 amino acids. The germline CDR1 and CDR2 sequences are MDHEN and SYDVKM. CDR3: CASSTPNTKFGTEAFF. The CDR3, as DNA: TGTGCCAGCAGTACCCCGAACACCAAGTTTGGGACTGAAGCTTTCTTT. The whole variable domain, filled in from reference TRBV28 and TRBJ1-1, reads DVKVTQSSRYLVKRTGEKVFLECVQDMDHENMFWYRQDPGLGLRLIYFSYDVKMKEKGDIPEGYSVSREKKERFSLILESASTNQTSMYLCASSTPNTKFGTEAFFGQGTRLTVV.

Concerning this clonotype: The junction shows a germline mismatch at one end, possibly a read error. This chain connects TRBV12-3 or TRBV12-4 to TRBJ1-5; D is possibly TRBD1 (6 bases). The CDR3 is made up of 15 amino acids. The CDR3 sequence: CTSSVRGQGGQPQHF. The CDR3 bases are TGTACCAGCAGTGTCCGGGGGCAGGGAGGTCAGCCCCAGCATTTT.

This clonotype was counted between two and nine times. The chain is built from TRBV10-2 and TRBJ1-2, with D unclear. CDR3 size: 14 residues. Deletions cut 2 bases from V and 4 bases from J, with 11 bases between. Germline loops: CDR1 WSHSY, CDR2 SAAADI. This CDR3 reads CASSEGLSLYGYTF. The DNA for the CDR3 is TGCGCCAGCAGTGAGGGCCTTAGCCTCTATGGCTACACCTTC.

The chain has TRBV11-2 and TRBJ2-5, with TRBD2 matching 10 bases. The CDR3 is made up of 16 amino acids. CDR1 is SGHAT and CDR2 is FQNNGV in the germline V gene. After removal of 0 bases from V and 3 bases from J, the junction contained 4 bases not matched to a gene. DNA for the CDR3: TGTGCCAGCAGCTTAGACTCTCTAGCGGGAGAAGAGACCCAGTACTTC. Translation gives CASSLDSLAGEETQYF.

This clonotype was seen ten or more times. The chain is built from TRBV28 and TRBJ2-1, with 9 bases that match TRBD2. CDR1 MDHEN and CDR2 SYDVKM come from the germline V gene. The J segment lost 6 bases and the V segment lost 6 bases, leaving 12 bases of the junction unmatched. The CDR3 consists of 16 residues. CDR3 amino acids: CASSNGEASGINEQFF. The CDR3 DNA reads as TGTGCCAGCAGCAATGGTGAGGCTAGCGGGATCAATGAGCAGTTCTTC.

This clonotype was counted ten times or more. The rearrangement joins TRBV11-2 to TRBJ2-1; tentatively, D is TRBD1 or TRBD2 (5 bases each). V was cut by 5 bases and J by 9 bases, with 17 bases left in between. Germline V gives CDR1 SGHAT, CDR2 FQNNGV. The CDR3 is 14 residues long. The CDR3 DNA reads TGTGCCAGCAGCCCCTTTCAGGGACCGGCTGAGCAGTTCTTC. Its protein product is CASSPFQGPAEQFF.

This clonotype occurred a few times. The rearrangement links TRBV7-9 to TRBJ1-2; D is undetermined. This CDR3 comprises 15 residues. Germline V gene data show CDR1 as SEHNR and CDR2 as FQNEAQ (reference sequence). Between the trimmed V and J ends, which lost 0 bases and 1 base, there was a span of 9 bases. The CDR3 DNA sequence: TGTGCCAGCAGCTTAGCGTTACCGGGTAACTATGGCTACACCTTC. Its protein product is CASSLALPGNYGYTF.

This chain connects TRBV5-1 to TRBJ2-1, with 7 bases identical to TRBD1. J lost 9 bases, V lost 0 bases, and 9 bases had no gene match. Germline-derived CDR1 and CDR2 are SGHRS and YFSETQ. The CDR3 loop spans 15 amino acids. CDR3 protein: CASSLVSGGQSEQFF. In nucleotides, the CDR3 is TGCGCCAGCAGCTTGGTGTCAGGGGGACAGAGTGAGCAGTTCTTC.

In its sample, this clonotype was seen many times. This chain joins TRBV28 and TRBJ1-1, with 7 bases identical to TRBD1. This CDR3 comprises 15 residues. Looked up from germline, CDR1 is MDHEN and CDR2 is SYDVKM. After removal of 7 bases from V and 0 bases from J, the junction contained 8 bases not matched to a gene. Here the CDR3 reads CASIPRGVLNTEAFF. The DNA for the CDR3 is TGTGCCAGCATTCCCAGGGGGGTCTTGAACACTGAAGCTTTCTTT.

The chain combines TRBV19 with TRBJ2-1, with 8 positions matching TRBD1. Germline-derived CDR1 and CDR2 are LNHDA and SQIVND (reference sequence). Trimming took 1 base from V and 6 from J; bases not matched to a gene: 5. CDR3 length equals 15 residues. The chain's CDR3 is CASSIGTGFLNEQFF. For the CDR3, the DNA is TGTGCCAGTAGTATAGGGACAGGGTTTCTCAATGAGCAGTTCTTC.

V is TRBV3-1 and J is TRBJ1-1; D is perhaps TRBD1 (6 bases). This CDR3 comprises 13 residues. V was pared by 0 bases and J by 5 bases, with 7 bases between. CDR1 is LGHDT and CDR2 is YNNKEL in the germline V gene (reference sequence). Here the CDR3 DNA reads TGTGCCAGCAGCCAAGAGACAGGTACTGAAGCTTTCTTT. This sequence encodes CASSQETGTEAFF. The full variable domain, its missing parts supplied by reference TRBV3-1 and TRBJ1-1, is DTAVSQTPKYLVTQMGNDKSIKCEQNLGHDTMYWYKQDSKKFLKIMFSYNNKELIINETVPNRFSPKSPDKAHLNLHINSLELGDSAVYFCASSQETGTEAFFGQGTRLTVV.

As regards this clonotype: With a much larger clone just one base away, this may be a read error. The chain couples TRBV13 to TRBJ1-1; maybe TRBD1 (5 bases). The CDR3 runs to 15 residues. CDR1 PRHDT and CDR2 FYEKMQ come from the germline V gene (reference sequence). The CDR3 spells CASSPAGDGNTEASF. The CDR3 coding sequence is TGTGCCAGCAGTCCGGCCGGGGACGGGAACACTGAAGCTTCCTTT. Based on the CDR3 plus reference TRBV13 and TRBJ1-1, the full variable domain is AAGVIQSPRHLIKEKRETATLKCYPIPRHDTVYWYQQGPGQDPQFLISFYEKMQSDKGSIPDRFSAQQFSDYHSELNMSSLELGDSALYFCASSPAGDGNTEASFGQGTRLTVV.

V is TRBV7-2 and J is TRBJ1-3; weak D call: TRBD1 (5 bases). Germline values: CDR1 SGHTA, CDR2 FQGNSA. V was pared by 2 bases and J by 2 bases, with 10 bases between. The CDR3 runs to 15 residues. CDR3 DNA: TGTGCCAGCAGCTTACTCGTCAGGGCTGGAAACACCATATATTTT. Amino acid sequence: CASSLLVRAGNTIYF. The entire variable domain, with the rest obtained from reference TRBV7-2 and TRBJ1-3, is as follows: GAGVSQSPSNKVTEKGKDVELRCDPISGHTALYWYRQSLGQGLEFLIYFQGNSAPDKSGLPSDRFSAERTGGSVSTLTIQRTQQEDSAVYLCASSLLVRAGNTIYFGEGSWLTVV.

The rearrangement links TRBV2 to TRBJ2-5; D might be TRBD2 (5 bases). Trimming removed 5 bases at V and 4 bases at J, with 14 bases between. The CDR3 has 14 residues. Per germline, CDR1 SNHLY and CDR2 FYNNEI. DNA of the CDR3: TGTGCCAGCAGTCACCGGGATCTAGGAGAGACCCAGTACTTC. This translates into CASSHRDLGETQYF.

Points on this clonotype: The junction does not match germline at one end; this may be a read error. The chain joins TRBV12-3 or TRBV12-4 to TRBJ2-2; 14 positions match TRBD2. This CDR3 is 17 amino acids long. CDR3 sequence reads: CAGSGTSGSPRTGELFF. CDR3 sequence (DNA): TGTGCCGGCAGCGGGACTAGCGGGAGCCCCCGCACCGGGGAGCTGTTTTTT.

In its sample, this clonotype was seen many times. The V call is TRBV6-2 or TRBV6-3, the J call TRBJ2-1; D is uncertain. The CDR3 sequence is 11 residues long. The V gene's germline CDR1 is MNHEY and CDR2 SVGEGT. V gave up 6 bases and J gave up 6 bases, with 6 bases separating them. DNA for the CDR3: TGTGCCAGCAGCCCCACCAATGAGCAGTTCTTC. Protein product: CASSPTNEQFF.

The rearrangement joins TRBV29-1 to TRBJ1-2; the D is unclear. Germline V gives CDR1 SQVTM, CDR2 ANQGSEA. The CDR3 loop spans 13 amino acids. V was shortened by 5 bases and J by 8 bases, with 18 bases between the two germline ends. This chain's CDR3 is CSVLGRELSGYTF. Written as DNA, the CDR3 is TGCAGCGTTTTAGGGAGGGAACTCTCCGGCTACACCTTC.

Note on this clonotype: A read error may produce the germline difference seen at one junction end. V gene TRBV7-6 combines with J gene TRBJ2-1, with TRBD2 matching 7 bases. The CDR3 length is 17 residues. Germline CDR1 reads SGHVS; CDR2 reads FNYEAQ. The CDR3 spells CASSPRLAAGSYNEQVF. DNA for the CDR3: TGTGCCAGCAGCCCAAGACTAGCAGCCGGCTCCTACAATGAGCAGGTCTTC.

The table lists this clonotype with many counts. The chain joins TRBV2 to TRBJ2-1; D perhaps matches TRBD1 (5 bases). Germline CDR1 SNHLY, CDR2 FYNNEI. CDR3 length equals 13 residues. V was cut by 4 bases and J by 9 bases, with 13 bases left in between. The CDR3 DNA reads as TGTGCCAGCAGTGTAGACTCTAGGGGTGAGCAGTTCTTC. Its translation is CASSVDSRGEQFF.

As concerns this clonotype: A junction boundary mismatches the germline segment, possibly from a read error. The chain carries TRBV15 and TRBJ2-7; TRBD1 is a possible D gene (6 bases). Looked up from germline, CDR1 is LNHNV and CDR2 is YYDKDF (reference sequence). This CDR3 spans 14 amino acids. CDR3 coding DNA: TGTGCCACCAGCAGAGAACCAAACAGGGACGAGCAGCACTTC. Amino acids: CATSREPNRDEQHF.